The 20 T cell receptor beta chains below all came from one sample that was sequenced in a study of blood T cell repertoires in COVID-19. Repertoires were generated with immunoSEQ multiplex PCR, while TCRdb's copy carries only in-frame clones and drops some. The table lists under 95,000 clones, about 90% of them singletons. The sequenced material came from peripheral blood. The receptors were sampled from a human donor with acute or convalescent COVID-19. The donor label of this sample is uncertain.

V gene TRBV6-5 combines with J gene TRBJ1-5; tentative D call: TRBD1 (6 bases). Germline V gives CDR1 MNHEY, CDR2 SVGAGI. This CDR3 is 15 amino acids long. Trimming removed 7 bases at V and 2 bases at J, with 15 bases between. Here the CDR3 reads CASTGGGLGNQPQHF. CDR3 DNA sequence: TGTGCCAGCACCGGGGGGGGGCTTGGCAATCAGCCCCAGCATTTT.

V is TRBV7-3 and J is TRBJ2-1; TRBD2 matches 10 bases. CDR3 size: 15 residues. V was clipped by 6 bases and J by 3 bases; unmatched bases: 5. Looked up from germline, CDR1 is SGHTA and CDR2 is FQGTGA. The CDR3 nucleotides read TGTGCCAGCAGTGGTGGACTAGCGGACTACAATGAGCAGTTCTTC. This encodes CASSGGLADYNEQFF.

The chain recombines TRBV6-5 with TRBJ1-6; D unresolved. V shed 7 bases and J shed 7 bases, with 11 bases lying between them. Germline assignment: CDR1 MNHEY and CDR2 SVGAGI. This CDR3 spans 13 amino acids. The DNA of the CDR3 is TGTGCCAGCAATGGCAGCAGGAATTCACCCCTCCACTTT. Translation: CASNGSRNSPLHF.

The J gene is TRBJ2-1, the V gene TRBV5-4; 9 bases line up with TRBD2. This CDR3 has 15 amino acids. V shed 4 bases and J 5 bases; nucleotides not matched to a gene: 7. Per the germline V gene, CDR1 is SGHNT and CDR2 is YYREEE (reference sequence). The CDR3 bases are TGTGCCAGCAGCCCTCTAGCGGGGAACCACAATGAGCAGTTCTTC. This gives the protein CASSPLAGNHNEQFF.

V and J are TRBV5-1 and TRBJ2-3; the D gene is possibly TRBD2 (5 bases). Germline V CDR1 and CDR2: SGHRS, YFSETQ. The CDR3 is made up of 14 amino acids. Trimming removed 0 bases from V and 0 bases from J, with 5 bases in between. CDR3 protein: CASSLGTSTDTQYF. Here the CDR3 DNA reads TGCGCCAGCAGCTTGGGGACTAGCACAGATACGCAGTATTTT.

The rearrangement joins TRBV28 to TRBJ1-1; TRBD1 might be the D (5 bases). The CDR3 consists of 15 residues. Between the trimmed V and J ends, which lost 3 bases and 4 bases, there was a span of 15 bases. The germline V gene encodes CDR1 MDHEN and CDR2 SYDVKM. CDR3 residues: CASSFGRGPITEAFF. The DNA of the CDR3 is TGTGCCAGCAGTTTTGGGAGGGGCCCGATCACTGAAGCTTTCTTT.

The chain has TRBV9 and TRBJ2-5; tentatively, D is TRBD1 (7 bases). CDR3 length equals 14 residues. With 4 bases removed from V and 1 base from J, the gap between germline ends came to 11 bases. The germline V gene has CDR1 SGDLS and CDR2 YYNGEE. The CDR3 protein is CASSTQGGQETQYF. CDR3 bases: TGTGCCAGCAGCACTCAGGGGGGCCAAGAGACCCAGTACTTC.

This clone was picked up one time. The V and J genes are TRBV12-3 or TRBV12-4 and TRBJ2-7, with a tentative D call TRBD1 (6 bases). The CDR3 runs to 12 residues. Trimming pared 4 bases from V and 4 bases from J, leaving 8 bases between. The CDR3 DNA reads as TGTGCCAGCAGTTCAGGACAGTACGAGCAGTACTTC. This sequence encodes CASSSGQYEQYF.

This chain joins TRBV7-3 and TRBJ2-7; tentatively, D is TRBD2 (6 bases). Germline CDR1 and CDR2: SGHTA and FQGTGA. The CDR3 extends over 13 amino acids. V lost 4 bases and J lost 4, with 11 bases in between. CDR3 sequence: CASSSAAGYEQYF. The CDR3 DNA follows: TGTGCCAGCAGCTCCGCGGCGGGATACGAGCAGTACTTC.

The rearrangement uses TRBV19 and TRBJ1-2, with D perhaps matching TRBD1 (5 bases). Germline V gives CDR1 LNHDA, CDR2 SQIVND (reference sequence). The ends were cut back, 7 bases at V and 2 bases at J, with 11 bases in the middle. The CDR3 covers 13 residues. CDR3 coding DNA: TGTGCCAGTACCGGGGGGAGAAACTATGGCTACACCTTC. It yields the protein CASTGGRNYGYTF.

This chain uses TRBV10-3 with TRBJ2-2; 7 nucleotides agree with TRBD1. Germline CDR1 is ENHRY and CDR2 is SYGVKD. There are 16 residues in the CDR3. V trimming: 6 bases; J trimming: 0 bases; junction bases outside the gene matches: 7. CDR3 nucleotide sequence: TGTGCCATCAGCCCAGACAGGGCCCCGAACACCGGGGAGCTGTTTTTT. This sequence encodes CAISPDRAPNTGELFF.

The genes are TRBV5-1 and TRBJ2-7, with 10 bases matching TRBD1. The CDR3 runs to 14 residues. The germline V gene has CDR1 SGHRS and CDR2 YFSETQ. V lost 9 bases and J lost 6; bases outside the gene matches: 12. In DNA, the CDR3 is TGCGCCACCAGAACGGGGACAGGGGCCCTCGAGCAGTACTTC. Its protein product is CATRTGTGALEQYF.

The chain uses TRBV24-1 and TRBJ2-5; perhaps TRBD2 as D (6 bases). Trimming took 2 bases from V and 7 from J, leaving 13 bases between them. The germline CDR1 and CDR2 sequences are KGHDR and SFDVKD. This CDR3 comprises 14 residues. In nucleotides, the CDR3 is TGTGCCACCAGTGATTCGGGACTTGTGGGGACCCAGTACTTC. This sequence encodes CATSDSGLVGTQYF.

This sequence joins TRBV7-8 and TRBJ1-1; no definite D call. In germline, CDR1 is SGHVS, CDR2 FQNEAQ. The CDR3 extends over 14 amino acids. V lost 0 bases and J lost 10, with 15 bases in between. CDR3 region: CASSLAGEAVRAFF. The CDR3 region has the DNA TGTGCCAGCAGCTTAGCGGGAGAGGCTGTTCGAGCTTTCTTT.

This chain links TRBV4-2 with TRBJ1-5; 10 nucleotides match TRBD1. V trimming: 4 bases; J trimming: 6 bases; junction bases outside the gene matches: 6. Per germline, CDR1 LGHNA and CDR2 YNFKEQ. The CDR3 spans 15 residues. This CDR3 reads CASSPGTGDGQPQHF. The CDR3 DNA sequence: TGTGCCAGCAGCCCCGGGACAGGGGATGGTCAGCCCCAGCATTTT.

V is TRBV6-5 and J is TRBJ2-7; tentatively, D is TRBD2 (7 bases). CDR3 length: 13 amino acids. The V end lost 6 bases, the J end lost 7 bases, and 16 bases lay between the germline ends. Germline values: CDR1 MNHEY, CDR2 SVGAGI. The CDR3 protein is CASRSPGGREQYF. DNA of the CDR3: TGTGCCAGCAGGTCCCCGGGGGGCCGGGAGCAGTACTTC.

The rearrangement joins TRBV11-2 to TRBJ2-5; D gene unclear. CDR1 and CDR2 from the germline V gene are SGHAT and FQNNGV. CDR3 length equals 15 residues. Trimming removed 4 bases at V and 5 bases at J, with 17 bases between. CDR3 in amino acids: CASSYPLSSRETQYF. The CDR3 DNA follows: TGTGCCAGCAGCTACCCGTTAAGCTCACGGGAGACCCAGTACTTC.

The V gene is TRBV28, the J gene TRBJ1-5, with TRBD1 matching 9 bases. Germline V CDR1 and CDR2: MDHEN, SYDVKM. V lost 6 bases to trimming and J lost 6 bases; unmatched junction nucleotides: 6. CDR3 size: 14 residues. The CDR3, as DNA: TGTGCCAGCAGCCTACAGGGGGCGGGTCAGCCCCAGCATTTT. It yields the protein CASSLQGAGQPQHF. The whole variable domain, remainder taken from reference TRBV28 and TRBJ1-5, is DVKVTQSSRYLVKRTGEKVFLECVQDMDHENMFWYRQDPGLGLRLIYFSYDVKMKEKGDIPEGYSVSREKKERFSLILESASTNQTSMYLCASSLQGAGQPQHFGDGTRLSIL.

The rearrangement joins TRBV7-9 to TRBJ1-5, with a possible D match to TRBD1 (6 bases). The length of the CDR3 is 16 residues. Germline V gives CDR1 SEHNR, CDR2 FQNEAQ (reference sequence). The V end was cut by 1 base, the J end by 4 bases, with 14 bases between. CDR3 bases: TGTGCCAGCAGCTTAGGACACATTAGGGGGAATCAGCCCCAGCATTTT. Its protein product is CASSLGHIRGNQPQHF.

The chain links TRBV9 to TRBJ1-6; a possible D gene is TRBD1 (5 bases). This CDR3 region has 14 residues. Germline loops: CDR1 SGDLS, CDR2 YYNGEE. V lost 4 bases and J 3 bases, leaving 8 bases between the germline ends. DNA of the CDR3: TGTGCCAGCAGCTTCCAGGGCTATAATTCACCCCTCCACTTT. Encoded protein: CASSFQGYNSPLHF.